This TCR beta chain was observed in a study of vaccination effects on CD4 cells after COVID-19 (dated 2022 in TCRdb). With respect to the entire study: Two doses of either the BNT162b2 or the mRNA-1273 mRNA SARS-CoV-2 vaccine were administered to participants. A total of ten to eleven COVID-19 convalescent patients and a handful of SARS-CoV-2-naive healthy vaccine recipients were included in the full study. Cultures from other donors in the study were sequenced using the Oncomine TCR Beta short-read assay on an Illumina iSeq 100. SARS-CoV-2 spike-specific CD4+ TCR repertoires from before and after mRNA vaccination were compared in COVID-19 convalescent patients and in infection-naive vaccine recipients. The investigation overall reported the following: In healthy vaccine recipients, vaccine-induced clones were almost all SARS-CoV-2 mono-reactive, with only 1 of 255 being cross-reactive with common cold coronaviruses. Clones induced by infection and clones induced by vaccination both contracted markedly at late timepoints after vaccination, which fits with T cell responses waning over time. Limitations of the study were the small number of convalescent patients and the absence of early post-infection timepoints.

The library was obtained by the immunoSEQ multiplex PCR assay. DNA from the cultured, isolated CD4+ T cells was subjected to TCR beta CDR3 sequencing. As for how the authors treated the data: The analysis removed non-productive TCR sequences, trimmed reads to the CDR3 region, and retained only CDR3s that were 7 or more amino acids long. The MANAFEST web app was used to identify antigen-specific clonotypes by comparing expansion in peptide wells with expansion in reference cultures. To count as positive, a clone had to show expansion at FDR<0.05 compared with the reference and with all other wells, an odds ratio above 5, and a frequency above 0.1% in two replicate wells. Clonotypes significantly expanded in SARS-CoV-2 spike wells and in at least one common cold coronavirus spike condition were defined as cross-reactive. Using the stringdist R package, CDR3 similarity was measured by Levenshtein distance, and unrooted trees were constructed with ape in R 3.6.1. Held by TCRdb, this immuneACCESS table contains in-frame sequences only and omits some clones. Under half of the omission traces to an unresolved V gene where checked; the cause of the rest is unknown. That table gives V, J and clone size, and the DNA gave D and trimming. Across this sample there are about 27,000 clones, with roughly 73% seen only once. 20% to 25% of the sample is taken by the ten largest.

The ViraFEST assay stimulated PBMC with viral peptide pools and then used TCR sequencing to identify antigen-specific CD4+ T cell clonotypes by expansion. After approximately eleven days of culture, CD4+ T cells were isolated with the EasySep CD4+ T cell isolation kit. None of the healthy vaccine recipients had a prior SARS-CoV-2 infection, which was confirmed by nucleocapsid antibody tests that came back negative both before and after vaccination. Each well held more than 1.5 million PBMC cultured in IMDM containing roughly 5.1% human AB serum, 8 to 10 IU/ml IL-2 and gentamicin, along with roughly 10 ug/ml peptides. Half of the culture medium was replaced with fresh IL-2-containing medium on days 3 and 7. Unless otherwise noted, each peptide stimulation condition was cultured in triplicate wells. Using Ficoll-Paque Plus gradient centrifugation, PBMC were separated from whole blood and then either used fresh or cryopreserved at -140C. Overlapping peptide pools spanned the spike proteins of SARS-CoV-2 and the common cold coronaviruses HCoV-NL63, HCoV-OC43 and HCoV-229E. The QIAamp micro DNA kit was used to extract genomic DNA from the cultured CD4+ T cells.

With respect to this clone: Its antigen is currently not known. Base qualities are not at hand, and no much larger clone is one base apart.

The CDR3 sequence holds 13 residues, the cysteine and phenylalanine included. CDR3 DNA is the only sequence kept; it has 39 bases, read in frame from the first base. The junction carries 11 bases between V and J, which are trimmed by 7 bases and 7 bases respectively. From a lookup of the germline V gene, CDR1 and CDR2 are ENHRY and SYGVKD. The sequencing used CD4+ T cells from PBMCs cultured with HCoV-NL63 spike peptides, collected before COVID-19 vaccination. The cell subset or site tag for this specimen amounts to: HCoV-NL63 spike overlapping peptide pool stimulation. This TCR derives from a human donor who received a COVID-19 vaccine. This sequence uses TRBV10-3 and TRBJ1-6; a weak D assignment points to TRBD1 (5 bases agree). For the CDR3, the sequence is CAITGTINSPLHF. The sequenced DNA is TGTGCCATCACGGGGACGATCAATTCACCCCTCCACTTT.